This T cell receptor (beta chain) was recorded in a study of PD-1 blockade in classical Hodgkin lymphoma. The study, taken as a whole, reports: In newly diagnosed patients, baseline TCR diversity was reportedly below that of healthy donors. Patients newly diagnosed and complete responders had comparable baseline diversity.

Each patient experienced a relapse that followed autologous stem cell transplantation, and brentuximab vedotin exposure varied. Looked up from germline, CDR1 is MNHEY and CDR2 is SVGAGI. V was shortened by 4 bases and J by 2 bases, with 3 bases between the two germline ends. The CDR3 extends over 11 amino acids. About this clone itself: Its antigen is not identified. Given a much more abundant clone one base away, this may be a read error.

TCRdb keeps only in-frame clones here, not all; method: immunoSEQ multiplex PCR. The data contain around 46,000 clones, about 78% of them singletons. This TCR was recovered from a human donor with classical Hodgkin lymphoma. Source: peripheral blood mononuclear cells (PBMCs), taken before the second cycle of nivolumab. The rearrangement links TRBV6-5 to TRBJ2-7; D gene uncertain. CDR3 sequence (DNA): TGTGCCAGCAGTTCCCCCTACGAGCAGTACTTC. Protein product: CASSSPYEQYF.